Listed here are 30 T cell receptor beta chains from one sample, sequenced in a study of PD-L1 blockade in urothelial cancer. The data were produced by immunoSEQ multiplex PCR, yet TCRdb's version contains in-frame clones alone and is incomplete. The repertoire has 70,000 or so clones, roughly 90% of them found once; the top ten carry under 6%. As to time point: pretreatment peripheral blood. The sample in question was PBMCs, obtained around atezolizumab (anti-PD-L1) treatment. All receptors derive from a man in his 70s with urothelial cancer.

V and J are TRBV7-9 and TRBJ1-4; D remains ambiguous. Germline lookup yields CDR1 SEHNR and CDR2 FQNEAQ (reference sequence). This CDR3 region has 12 residues. V was pared by 2 bases and J by 13 bases, with 11 bases between. The CDR3 reads CASSLLGVSLFF. In nucleotides, the CDR3 is TGTGCCAGCAGCTTATTGGGAGTGTCACTGTTTTTT.

V gene TRBV27 combines with J gene TRBJ2-7; TRBD2 matches 8 bases. This CDR3 comprises 14 residues. The germline CDR1 and CDR2 sequences are MNHEY and SMNVEV (reference sequence). J was trimmed by 3 bases and V by 5 bases; bases with no gene match: 6. Here the CDR3 DNA reads TGTGCCAGCAGTCCGGGGGGGGCCTACTACGAGCAGTACTTC. This encodes CASSPGGAYYEQYF.

The CDR3 is CASSSSGSNYNEQFF. The CDR3 nucleotides are TGCGCCAGCAGCTCGAGCGGGAGTAACTACAATGAGCAGTTCTTC. The rearrangement joins TRBV5-1 to TRBJ2-1; 8 positions match TRBD2. The germline CDR1 and CDR2 sequences are SGHRS and YFSETQ. This CDR3 is built from 15 residues. Losses at the gene ends were 3 bases for V and 3 bases for J; bases not matched to a gene: 5.

The J gene is TRBJ1-1, the V gene TRBV7-3; D uncertain. CDR1 and CDR2 (germline): SGHTA, FQGTGA. The ends were cut back, 5 bases at V and 6 bases at J, with 13 bases in the middle. The length of the CDR3 is 13 residues. The CDR3 reads CASSPSPLAEAFF. The CDR3 coding sequence is TGTGCCAGCAGCCCCTCCCCACTGGCTGAAGCTTTCTTT.

The chain couples TRBV2 to TRBJ2-5; 8 positions agree with TRBD2. Trimming cost V 6 bases and J 10 bases; bases outside gene matches: 13. CDR1 and CDR2 from the germline V gene are SNHLY and FYNNEI. The CDR3 contains 14 residues. CDR3 sequence: CASRQLASGGDQYF. DNA of the CDR3: TGTGCCAGCAGGCAACTAGCTTCCGGGGGGGACCAGTACTTC.

This clone has a handful of counts. The chain is built from TRBV6-6 and TRBJ2-5; 7 bases map to TRBD1. Germline lookup yields CDR1 MNHNY and CDR2 SVGAGI (reference sequence). Trimming at V came to 8 bases and at J to 4 bases, leaving 4 bases not matched to a gene. The CDR3 loop spans 12 amino acids. The chain's CDR3 is CASAQGRETQYF. CDR3 in DNA: TGTGCCAGCGCACAGGGGAGAGAGACCCAGTACTTC.

The chain carries TRBV5-4 and TRBJ1-1, with D tentatively TRBD1 (6 bases). Between the trimmed V and J ends, which lost 1 base and 3 bases, there was a span of 22 bases. CDR3 length: 18 amino acids. In germline, CDR1 is SGHNT, CDR2 YYREEE (reference sequence). The CDR3: CASSLFTGGGVLDTEAFF. The CDR3 bases are TGTGCCAGCAGCTTGTTTACAGGAGGGGGGGTATTGGACACTGAAGCTTTCTTT.

This sequence joins TRBV7-8 and TRBJ2-3, with TRBD2 identical over 9 bases. V shed 5 bases, J shed 2 bases, and the junction held 14 bases outside the gene matches. The CDR3 spans 18 residues. CDR1 SGHVS and CDR2 FQNEAQ come from the germline V gene. The CDR3 region has the DNA TGTGCCAGCAGCCTGAGGCGGCCGAGACTAGCGGACACAGATACGCAGTATTTT. It codes for CASSLRRPRLADTDTQYF.

Details on this clone: The same CDR3 can be traced to other DNA sequences in this sample. In DNA, the CDR3 is TGTGCCAGCAGCTTAAGCCTAGCGGCCTCCTACAATGAGCAGTTCTTC. It yields the protein CASSLSLAASYNEQFF. The V gene is TRBV7-3, the J gene TRBJ2-1; 7 bases are shared with TRBD2. Germline CDR1 and CDR2: SGHTA and FQGTGA. The CDR3 extends over 16 amino acids. The V and J ends lost 1 base and 0 bases, in that order; junction bases with no gene match: 3.

The rearrangement uses TRBV19 and TRBJ1-2; D gene unclear. V was clipped by 8 bases and J by 3 bases, with 10 bases between them. The CDR3 is 12 residues long. Germline CDR1 is LNHDA and CDR2 is SQIVND (reference sequence). In DNA form, the CDR3 reads TGTGCCAGTTTTGTCCGGTACTATGGCTACACCTTC. The encoded protein is CASFVRYYGYTF.

The chain couples TRBV7-9 to TRBJ1-2, with 7 bases aligning to TRBD1. Germline CDR1 is SEHNR and CDR2 is FQNEAQ (reference sequence). The CDR3 consists of 14 residues. The ends lost 2 bases at V and 7 bases at J; junction bases unmatched: 7. DNA for the CDR3: TGTGCCAGCAGCTTACGAGGGGGCGAGCCTGGCTACACCTTC. Translated: CASSLRGGEPGYTF.

This chain connects TRBV5-1 to TRBJ2-5, with 8 nucleotides matching TRBD1. V trimming: 2 bases; J trimming: 0 bases; junction bases outside the gene matches: 3. The V gene's germline CDR1 is SGHRS and CDR2 YFSETQ. CDR3 length: 15 amino acids. CDR3 DNA: TGCGCCAGCAGCTTCAAGACAGGGGACCAAGAGACCCAGTACTTC. As protein: CASSFKTGDQETQYF.

The J gene is TRBJ2-5, the V gene TRBV11-2, with TRBD2 matching 11 bases. The trim removed 5 bases at V and 7 bases at J, leaving 9 bases unmatched. Germline V gene data show CDR1 as SGHAT and CDR2 as FQNNGV. This CDR3 comprises 15 residues. The CDR3 is CASSTGLAVRGTQYF. The CDR3 DNA is TGTGCCAGCAGCACGGGACTAGCGGTCCGCGGGACCCAGTACTTC.

This chain uses TRBV15 with TRBJ2-1, with a weak D call TRBD2 (5 bases). V lost 4 bases and J 4 bases, leaving 8 bases between the germline ends. Germline CDR1 LNHNV, CDR2 YYDKDF (reference sequence). CDR3 size: 13 residues. The CDR3 sequence: CATSIRGYNEQFF. The CDR3 DNA follows: TGTGCCACCAGCATTCGGGGTTACAATGAGCAGTTCTTC.

This sequence joins TRBV27 and TRBJ2-1; a possible D gene is TRBD1 (6 bases). Germline values: CDR1 MNHEY, CDR2 SMNVEV (reference sequence). The CDR3 spans 15 residues. V was clipped by 6 bases and J by 5 bases, with 17 bases between them. The chain's CDR3 is CASRTYRDKNNEQFF. As DNA, the CDR3 is TGTGCCAGCAGAACATACAGGGATAAGAACAATGAGCAGTTCTTC.

The J gene is TRBJ2-7, the V gene TRBV27; 9 nucleotides align to TRBD1. Germline V CDR1 and CDR2: MNHEY, SMNVEV (reference sequence). The CDR3 extends over 15 amino acids. Germline trimming cut 1 base from V and 0 bases from J; bases unmatched to any gene: 1. CDR3 residues: CASSLWTGDSYEQYF. The CDR3, as DNA: TGTGCCAGCAGTTTATGGACAGGGGACTCCTACGAGCAGTACTTC.

The chain carries TRBV19 and TRBJ1-5, with D unclear. The V end lost 6 bases, the J end lost 4 bases, and 10 bases lay between the germline ends. Germline lookup yields CDR1 LNHDA and CDR2 SQIVND (reference sequence). The CDR3 sequence is 13 residues long. Here the CDR3 reads CASRALQNQPQHF. CDR3 nucleotide sequence: TGTGCCAGTAGAGCGTTGCAGAATCAGCCCCAGCATTTT.

The chain employs TRBV27 and TRBJ1-5, with 7 bases that match TRBD1. The V gene end was trimmed by 4 bases and the J gene end by 0 bases; junction bases not matched to a gene: 15. Germline V gene lookup returns CDR1 MNHEY and CDR2 SMNVEV (reference sequence). CDR3 size: 19 residues. The DNA of the CDR3 is TGTGCCAGCAGTTCAATACTACCCGGACCAGGGGGTAGCAATCAGCCCCAGCATTTT. Its protein is CASSSILPGPGGSNQPQHF.

This clone was observed once. V and J are TRBV29-1 and TRBJ1-3; D is unresolved. The CDR3 totals 14 residues. Trimming pared 6 bases from V and 1 base from J, leaving 13 bases between. From germline, CDR1 is SQVTM and CDR2 ANQGSEA. The CDR3 reads CSVVPSSSGNTIYF. The CDR3 nucleotides are TGCAGCGTCGTCCCCAGTTCTTCTGGAAACACCATATATTTT. The entire variable domain, with the rest obtained from reference TRBV29-1 and TRBJ1-3, is as follows: SAVISQKPSRDICQRGTSLTIQCQVDSQVTMMFWYRQQPGQSLTLIATANQGSEATYESGFVIDKFPISRPNLTFSTLTVSNMSPEDSSIYLCSVVPSSSGNTIYFGEGSWLTVV.

V gene TRBV6-6 combines with J gene TRBJ2-3, with D perhaps matching TRBD1 (5 bases). Germline V CDR1 and CDR2: MNHNY, SVGAGI (reference sequence). V was cut by 5 bases and J by 6 bases, with 6 bases left in between. The CDR3 consists of 11 residues. CDR3 coding DNA: TGTGCCAGCAGTCGACAGGATACGCAGTATTTT. Protein product: CASSRQDTQYF.

V and J are TRBV5-6 and TRBJ1-2, with 8 bases lining up with TRBD1. The V gene's germline CDR1 is SGHDT and CDR2 YYEEEE. This CDR3 region has 14 residues. The V and J ends lost 0 bases and 5 bases, in that order; junction bases with no gene match: 3. CDR3 coding DNA: TGTGCCAGCAGCTTGGGGCAGGGGGCGTATGGCTACACCTTC. It encodes CASSLGQGAYGYTF.

V and J are TRBV5-1 and TRBJ2-1; maybe TRBD2 (6 bases). The germline V and J ends were trimmed by 3 bases and 8 bases, with 9 bases remaining between them. The CDR3 length is 12 residues. CDR1 is SGHRS and CDR2 is YFSETQ in the germline V gene. The CDR3 DNA reads TGCGCCAGCAGCTCTACTAGCTATGAGCAGTTCTTC. It codes for CASSSTSYEQFF.

This chain links TRBV11-1 with TRBJ2-1, with a weak D call TRBD1 (5 bases). In germline, CDR1 is SGHAT, CDR2 FQDESV (reference sequence). Trimming pared 6 bases from V and 3 bases from J, leaving 15 bases between. The CDR3 sequence is 15 residues long. CDR3 sequence: CASRGEKKNYNEQFF. CDR3 coding DNA: TGTGCCAGCAGAGGGGAAAAAAAGAACTACAATGAGCAGTTCTTC.

The chain employs TRBV9 and TRBJ2-2; TRBD2 matches at 7 bases. The V gene end was trimmed by 4 bases and the J gene end by 1 base; junction bases not matched to a gene: 7. Germline V CDR1 and CDR2: SGDLS, YYNGEE. This CDR3 is built from 16 residues. CDR3 sequence: CASSPLTSVNTGELFF. DNA of the CDR3: TGTGCCAGCAGCCCGCTCACTAGCGTGAACACCGGGGAGCTGTTTTTT. The full variable domain, in which reference TRBV9 and TRBJ2-2 provide the parts outside the CDR3, is DSGVTQTPKHLITATGQRVTLRCSPRSGDLSVYWYQQSLDQGLQFLIQYYNGEERAKGNILERFSAQQFPDLHSELNLSSLELGDSALYFCASSPLTSVNTGELFFGEGSRLTVL.

The rearrangement links TRBV27 to TRBJ2-7; 7 bases match TRBD2. Germline trimming cut 6 bases from V and 6 bases from J; bases unmatched to any gene: 11. The CDR3 extends over 14 amino acids. Germline V lookup: CDR1 MNHEY, CDR2 SMNVEV (reference sequence). The CDR3 loop is CASRASGGSGEQYF. The DNA for the CDR3 is TGTGCCAGCAGGGCTAGCGGTGGAAGCGGCGAGCAGTACTTC.

This clone showed up just a few times. The V gene is TRBV14, the J gene TRBJ1-1; D perhaps matches TRBD1 (6 bases). The CDR3 loop spans 15 amino acids. The germline gives CDR1 SGHDN, CDR2 FVKESK. V was shortened by 3 bases and J by 1 base, with 12 bases between the two germline ends. CDR3 DNA: TGTGCCAGCAGCCAGATGGACAGCGGGAACACTGAAGCTTTCTTT. Its protein product is CASSQMDSGNTEAFF. Full variable domain (remainder filled in from reference TRBV14 and TRBJ1-1): EAGVTQFPSHSVIEKGQTVTLRCDPISGHDNLYWYRRVMGKEIKFLLHFVKESKQDESGMPNNRFLAERTGGTYSTLKVQPAELEDSGVYFCASSQMDSGNTEAFFGQGTRLTVV.

The DNA of the CDR3 is TGCAGCGTTTCTCCCGGGACAGGAACGAACACTGAAGCTTTCTTT. Translated: CSVSPGTGTNTEAFF. This rearrangement joins TRBV29-1 to TRBJ1-1; 8 bases line up with TRBD1. The trim removed 5 bases at V and 1 base at J, leaving 9 bases unmatched. This CDR3 has 15 residues. Germline CDR1 SQVTM, CDR2 ANQGSEA.

The chain carries TRBV9 and TRBJ2-4, with 8 bases fitting TRBD1. Per the germline V gene, CDR1 is SGDLS and CDR2 is YYNGEE. There are 13 residues in the CDR3. V shed 4 bases and J 7 bases; nucleotides not matched to a gene: 4. The CDR3 is CASSPRTGNIQYF. CDR3 DNA sequence: TGTGCCAGCAGCCCCCGGACAGGGAACATTCAGTACTTC.

The genes are TRBV30 and TRBJ2-3; the D gene is possibly TRBD2 (7 bases). CDR1 and CDR2 from the germline V gene are GTSNPN and SVGIG (reference sequence). The CDR3 covers 12 residues. V was pared by 5 bases and J by 6 bases, with 12 bases between. CDR3 coding DNA: TGTGCCTGGCAGGCGGGGGCGGATACGCAGTATTTT. Residues: CAWQAGADTQYF.

The chain links TRBV2 to TRBJ1-2; D is ambiguous. Per germline, CDR1 SNHLY and CDR2 FYNNEI. The germline V and J ends were trimmed by 6 bases and 3 bases, with 8 bases remaining between them. The CDR3 extends over 12 amino acids. The DNA for the CDR3 is TGTGCCAGCAGACCGCAGGACTATGGCTACACCTTC. Translation gives CASRPQDYGYTF.